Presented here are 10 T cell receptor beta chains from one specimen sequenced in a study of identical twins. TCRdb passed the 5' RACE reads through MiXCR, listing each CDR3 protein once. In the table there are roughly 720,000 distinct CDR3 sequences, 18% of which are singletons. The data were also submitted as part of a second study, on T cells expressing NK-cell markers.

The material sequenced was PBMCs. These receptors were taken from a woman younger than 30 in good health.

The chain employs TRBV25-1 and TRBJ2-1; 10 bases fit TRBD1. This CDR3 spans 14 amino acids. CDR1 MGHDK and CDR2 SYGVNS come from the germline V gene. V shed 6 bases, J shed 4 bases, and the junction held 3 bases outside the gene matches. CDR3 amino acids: CASRPDRGYNEQFF. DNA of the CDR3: TGTGCCAGCAGACCGGACAGGGGGTACAATGAGCAGTTCTTC.

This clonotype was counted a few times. CDR3 sequence: CAISESPLRQGGNHEKLFF. For the CDR3, the DNA is TGTGCCATCAGTGAGTCCCCCCTTAGACAGGGAGGGAATCATGAAAAACTGTTTTTT. J is TRBJ1-4 and V is TRBV10-3; 7 nucleotides agree with TRBD1. V lost 0 bases to trimming and J lost 6 bases; unmatched junction nucleotides: 16. The CDR3 sequence is 19 residues long. The germline gives CDR1 ENHRY, CDR2 SYGVKD.

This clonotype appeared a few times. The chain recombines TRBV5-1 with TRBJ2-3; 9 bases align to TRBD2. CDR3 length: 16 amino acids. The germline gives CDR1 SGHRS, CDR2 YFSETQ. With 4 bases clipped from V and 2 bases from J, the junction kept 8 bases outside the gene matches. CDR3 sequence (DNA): TGCGCCAGCAGCGTACAAGCGGGAGGAGCCACAGATACGCAGTATTTT. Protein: CASSVQAGGATDTQYF.

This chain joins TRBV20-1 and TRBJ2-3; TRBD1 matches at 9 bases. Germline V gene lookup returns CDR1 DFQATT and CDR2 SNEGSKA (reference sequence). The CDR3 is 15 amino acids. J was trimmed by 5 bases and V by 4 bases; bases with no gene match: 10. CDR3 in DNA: TGCAGTGCTACACCCCCGGGACAGGGTGTAGATACGCAGTATTTT. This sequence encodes CSATPPGQGVDTQYF.

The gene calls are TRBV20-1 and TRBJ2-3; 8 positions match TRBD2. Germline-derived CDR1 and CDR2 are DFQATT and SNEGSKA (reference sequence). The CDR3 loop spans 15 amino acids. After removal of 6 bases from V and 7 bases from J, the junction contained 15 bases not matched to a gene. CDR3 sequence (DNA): TGCAGTGCAGAGGGAGGAGCGGGGGTAGGACATACGCAGTATTTT. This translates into CSAEGGAGVGHTQYF.

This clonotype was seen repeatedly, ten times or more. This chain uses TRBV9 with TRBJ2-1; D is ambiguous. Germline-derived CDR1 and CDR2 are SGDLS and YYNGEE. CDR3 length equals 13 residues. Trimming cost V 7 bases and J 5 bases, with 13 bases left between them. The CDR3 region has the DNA TGTGCCAGCCAGTCTCAAGTAAACAATGAGCAGTTCTTC. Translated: CASQSQVNNEQFF.

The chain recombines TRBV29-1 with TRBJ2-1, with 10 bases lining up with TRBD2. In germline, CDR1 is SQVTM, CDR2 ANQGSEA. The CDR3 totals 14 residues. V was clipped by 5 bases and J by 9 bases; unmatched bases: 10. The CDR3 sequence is CSVQRGGGGGEQFF. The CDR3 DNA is TGCAGCGTTCAGCGGGGGGGAGGAGGTGGTGAGCAGTTCTTC.

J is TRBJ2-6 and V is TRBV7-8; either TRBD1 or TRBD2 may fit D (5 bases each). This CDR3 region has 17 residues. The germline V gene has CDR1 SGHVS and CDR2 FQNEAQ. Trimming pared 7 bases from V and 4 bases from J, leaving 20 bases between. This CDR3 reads CASTSSWDGQGANVLTF. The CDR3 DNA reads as TGTGCCAGCACCTCTTCCTGGGACGGTCAAGGGGCCAACGTCCTGACTTTC.

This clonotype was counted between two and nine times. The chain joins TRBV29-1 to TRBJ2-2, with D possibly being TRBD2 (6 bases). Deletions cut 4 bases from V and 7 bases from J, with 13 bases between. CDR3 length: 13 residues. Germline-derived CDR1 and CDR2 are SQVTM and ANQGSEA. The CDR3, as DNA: TGCAGCGTTGGACCTGCGGGATACGGGGAGCTGTTTTTT. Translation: CSVGPAGYGELFF.

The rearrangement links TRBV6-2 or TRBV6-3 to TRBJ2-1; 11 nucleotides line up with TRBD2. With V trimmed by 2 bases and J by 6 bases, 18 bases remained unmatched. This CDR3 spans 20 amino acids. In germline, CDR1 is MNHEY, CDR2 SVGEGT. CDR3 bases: TGTGCCAGCAGTTACGTGGGCGGTAGCGGGGGGGCCACAATCTTCAATGAGCAGTTCTTC. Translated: CASSYVGGSGGATIFNEQFF.